The clone carrying this T cell receptor beta chain was counted many times. Its target is unknown. This specimen belongs to a study of T-cell reconstitution after alpha-beta-depleted transplantation in children. Using unique molecular identifiers, the investigators prepared the TCRbeta library. TCRdb called the PCR reads again in MiXCR, with one record for every CDR3 protein. The sample shows about 490,000 distinct CDR3 sequences, 8% to 11% of them seen only once. General study points: Reported findings indicate that, about two months after transplant, alpha-beta T cells came from several hundred expanded clones, which were derived from non-depleted graft cells. Newly made T cells mostly supplied T-cell counts and diversity one year after transplant. Some patients showed high day-60 TCRbeta diversity, which derived from surviving recipient T cells and thymic progenitors.

This sequence originates from a child younger than 10 with inherited bone marrow failure, due to receive a stem cell transplant. The source was PBMCs, collected before TCRalphabeta/CD19-depleted stem cell transplant.

The CDR3 bases are TGCGCCAGCAGCCAAAACCCGGACAGGGGGGGACCTAATGAAAAACTGTTTTTT. Protein: CASSQNPDRGGPNEKLFF. The V call is TRBV4-1, the J call TRBJ1-4; 10 bases line up with TRBD1. With 2 bases clipped from V and 3 bases from J, the junction kept 9 bases outside the gene matches. This CDR3 contains 18 residues. Germline V lookup: CDR1 MGHRA, CDR2 YSYEKL.